The 14 T cell receptor beta chains given below trace back to one sample, sequenced in a study of identical twins. TCRdb passed the 5' RACE reads through MiXCR, listing each CDR3 protein once. The repertoire has 400,000 to 550,000 distinct CDR3 sequences, around 24% of them found once; the top ten carry roughly 2.8%. These records were also assigned to another study, of T cells expressing NK-cell markers.

The sample taken for sequencing was CD4+ T cells sorted from blood. Receptor source: a woman aged 18-29 years in good health.

The V call is TRBV29-1, the J call TRBJ2-2; no firm D call. The germline gives CDR1 SQVTM, CDR2 ANQGSEA. V was cut by 6 bases and J by 4 bases, with 9 bases left in between. CDR3 size: 12 residues. In DNA form, the CDR3 reads TGCAGCGTCGGCCGACCCACCGGGGAGCTGTTTTTT. It translates to CSVGRPTGELFF.

This clonotype was detected only a few times. The CDR3 coding sequence is TGCGCCAGCAGCTTTTCTAGCGGGGACAAAGAGACCCAGTACTTC. Its translation is CASSFSSGDKETQYF. The rearrangement links TRBV5-1 to TRBJ2-5; the match to TRBD2 covers 9 bases. The J segment lost 3 bases and the V segment lost 2 bases, leaving 5 bases of the junction unmatched. Germline V gene sequence: CDR1 SGHRS, CDR2 YFSETQ. The CDR3 is 15 residues long.

In this sample, this clonotype turned up many times. The V gene is TRBV5-1, the J gene TRBJ2-5; D gene unclear. The CDR3 runs to 15 residues. The V end was cut by 3 bases, the J end by 4 bases, with 16 bases between. CDR1 is SGHRS, CDR2 YFSETQ, per germline. CDR3 DNA: TGCGCCAGCAGCTCCTATCCGGGCCCCAGAGAGACCCAGTACTTC. This sequence encodes CASSSYPGPRETQYF. The whole variable domain, filled in from reference TRBV5-1 and TRBJ2-5, reads KAGVTQTPRYLIKTRGQQVTLSCSPISGHRSVSWYQQTPGQGLQFLFEYFSETQRNKGNFPGRFSGRQFSNSRSEMNVSTLELGDSALYLCASSSYPGPRETQYFGPGTRLLVL.

This clonotype appeared a single time. The chain carries TRBV7-8 and TRBJ2-3, with 10 bases that match TRBD1. The CDR3 totals 16 residues. CDR1 SGHVS and CDR2 FQNEAQ come from the germline V gene. The ends lost 6 bases at V and 3 bases at J; junction bases unmatched: 9. The CDR3 is CASRPIRTGGTDTQYF. CDR3 DNA: TGTGCCAGCAGACCTATCAGGACAGGGGGTACAGATACGCAGTATTTT. The full variable domain, completed using reference TRBV7-8 and TRBJ2-3, is GAGVSQSPRYKVAKRGQDVALRCDPISGHVSLFWYQQALGQGPEFLTYFQNEAQLDKSGLPSDRFFAERPEGSVSTLKIQRTQQEDSAVYLCASRPIRTGGTDTQYFGPGTRLTVL.

In its sample, this clonotype was seen a few times. This chain links TRBV5-1 with TRBJ2-3; unclear D gene. Trimming stripped 2 bases from V and 4 bases from J, with 8 bases between. The CDR3 runs to 13 residues. Germline CDR1 and CDR2: SGHRS and YFSETQ. This CDR3 reads CASSFSRADTQYF. The CDR3 DNA is TGCGCCAGCAGCTTTAGTCGGGCAGATACGCAGTATTTT.

In this sample, this clonotype turned up a few times. The CDR3 loop is CASSPSSVLDLYF. The CDR3 coding sequence is TGTGCCAGCAGCCCTTCTAGCGTTTTGGATCTGTATTTT. V usage is TRBV7-3 and J usage is TRBJ2-3; TRBD2 might be the D (6 bases). This CDR3 is 13 amino acids long. The germline gives CDR1 SGHTA, CDR2 FQGTGA. Trimming stripped 5 bases from V and 14 bases from J, with 20 bases between.

The chain uses TRBV12-3 or TRBV12-4 and TRBJ1-4; no definite D call. The V and J ends lost 3 bases and 11 bases respectively, with 10 bases between them. The CDR3 runs to 12 residues. The CDR3 coding sequence is TGTGCCAGCAGTTTCAACAGCATTAAACTGTTTTTT. Translated, it gives CASSFNSIKLFF.

This clonotype turned up a few times. This sequence joins TRBV5-1 and TRBJ2-3, with 13 bases that match TRBD2. Germline CDR1 reads SGHRS; CDR2 reads YFSETQ. Trimming cost V 4 bases and J 3 bases; bases outside gene matches: 2. This CDR3 comprises 15 residues. In DNA form, the CDR3 reads TGCGCCAGCAGCGGGACTAGCGGGGTAACAGATACGCAGTATTTT. Its translation: CASSGTSGVTDTQYF.

The sample holds a few counts of this clonotype. The genes are TRBV6-5 and TRBJ2-1; 9 positions agree with TRBD2. Germline loops: CDR1 MNHEY, CDR2 SVGAGI. J was trimmed by 8 bases and V by 0 bases; bases with no gene match: 11. The CDR3 is 17 amino acids. CDR3 bases: TGTGCCAGCAGTTACTCCCGACTAGCGGCCGGAGGCCATGAGCAGTTCTTC. This sequence encodes CASSYSRLAAGGHEQFF.

This chain connects TRBV12-3 or TRBV12-4 to TRBJ1-5; D is uncertain. V dropped 3 bases and J dropped 7 bases, with 7 bases sitting between them. The CDR3 consists of 12 residues. The CDR3 reads CASSFSGQPQHF. The CDR3 nucleotides are TGTGCCAGCAGTTTTAGTGGACAGCCCCAGCATTTT.

The CDR3 loop reads CSAIGQGHETQYF. CDR3 in DNA: TGCAGCGCGATCGGACAGGGGCACGAGACCCAGTACTTC. The chain couples TRBV20-1 to TRBJ2-5; 9 positions match TRBD1. This CDR3 is built from 13 residues. Per germline, CDR1 DFQATT and CDR2 SNEGSKA (reference sequence).

This clonotype showed up just a few times. The rearrangement uses TRBV12-3 or TRBV12-4 and TRBJ2-5; D may be TRBD1 or TRBD2 (6 bases each). The length of the CDR3 is 16 residues. Trimming stripped 3 bases from V and 4 bases from J, with 18 bases between. The chain's CDR3 is CASSLNGGATSETQYF. The CDR3 nucleotides are TGTGCCAGCAGTTTGAACGGGGGCGCGACTTCAGAGACCCAGTACTTC.

V is TRBV6-1 and J is TRBJ2-7; perhaps TRBD1 as D (8 bases). The length of the CDR3 is 15 residues. Germline V lookup: CDR1 MNHNS, CDR2 SASEGT. V was clipped by 7 bases and J by 7 bases, with 23 bases between them. As DNA, the CDR3 is TGTGCCAGCACCTCAGGACAGGGAGGGGTCGAGGAGCAGTACTTC. This gives the protein CASTSGQGGVEEQYF.

Ten or more counts support this clonotype. The chain carries TRBV3-1 and TRBJ2-2, with a tentative D call TRBD2 (6 bases). The CDR3 length is 15 residues. Germline CDR1 is LGHDT and CDR2 is YNNKEL (reference sequence). Trimming took 2 bases from V and 4 from J, leaving 11 bases between them. The CDR3 is CASSQSLAATGELFF. As DNA, the CDR3 is TGTGCCAGCAGCCAATCGTTAGCGGCCACCGGGGAGCTGTTTTTT.